These 11 T cell receptor beta chains came from one sample sequenced in a study of T cell clones after liver transplantation. The assay was immunoSEQ multiplex PCR, and TCRdb's table has in-frame clones only and misses some. The repertoire holds roughly 100,000 clones, with about 86% as singletons. The sequencing here drew on CD4+ T cells from blood, taken about 50 months after liver transplant. Every receptor here comes from a human patient who received a liver transplant. The T cells may come from the graft donor.

The genes are TRBV30 and TRBJ2-5, with TRBD2 matching 16 bases. CDR1 is GTSNPN and CDR2 is SVGIG in the germline V gene (reference sequence). V dropped 0 bases and J dropped 1; count of bases not matched to a gene: 8. The CDR3 covers 19 residues. CDR3 DNA sequence: TGTGCCTGGAGTGTATGGGGACTAGCGGGAGGGGTTCGCCAAGAGACCCAGTACTTC. Its translation is CAWSVWGLAGGVRQETQYF.

The V call is TRBV19, the J call TRBJ2-7; 8 bases are a match to TRBD1. CDR1 and CDR2 (germline): LNHDA, SQIVND (reference sequence). V trimming: 10 bases; J trimming: 3 bases; junction bases outside the gene matches: 5. The CDR3 covers 12 residues. The CDR3 is CATRGQVYEQYF. In DNA form, the CDR3 reads TGTGCCACCCGGGGACAGGTCTACGAGCAGTACTTC.

The rearrangement uses TRBV19 and TRBJ1-2; tentatively, D is TRBD1 (6 bases). Germline V gives CDR1 LNHDA, CDR2 SQIVND (reference sequence). V was trimmed by 4 bases and J by 5 bases, leaving 11 bases between them. The CDR3 spans 13 residues. Here the CDR3 DNA reads TGTGCCAGTAGTAGGGGGCATCGGTATGGCTACACCTTC. Its protein is CASSRGHRYGYTF.

The gene calls are TRBV7-2 and TRBJ2-7, with D perhaps TRBD2 (7 bases). V was clipped by 3 bases and J by 0 bases, with 15 bases between them. Germline V gene data show CDR1 as SGHTA and CDR2 as FQGNSA. The CDR3 runs to 16 residues. This CDR3 is CASSLGGGSSSYEQYF. DNA of the CDR3: TGTGCCAGCAGCTTGGGGGGCGGGAGTAGCTCCTACGAGCAGTACTTC.

The chain uses TRBV5-1 and TRBJ2-6, with TRBD1 matching 7 bases. This CDR3 has 17 residues. CDR1 is SGHRS and CDR2 is YFSETQ in the germline V gene. Trimming at V came to 4 bases and at J to 4 bases, leaving 11 bases not matched to a gene. The CDR3 nucleotides are TGCGCCAGCAGCCCGCGAATGACAGGGTCCGGGGCCAACGTCCTGACTTTC. Its protein product is CASSPRMTGSGANVLTF. The full variable domain, with the rest looked up from reference TRBV5-1 and TRBJ2-6, is KAGVTQTPRYLIKTRGQQVTLSCSPISGHRSVSWYQQTPGQGLQFLFEYFSETQRNKGNFPGRFSGRQFSNSRSEMNVSTLELGDSALYLCASSPRMTGSGANVLTFGAGSRLTVL.

The chain carries TRBV27 and TRBJ1-1, with D possibly matching TRBD1 (5 bases). Trimming took off 7 bases at V and 10 bases at J, with 19 bases between the two ends. Germline CDR1 and CDR2: MNHEY and SMNVEV (reference sequence). The CDR3 is 13 residues long. CDR3 DNA sequence: TGTGCCAGCAATGGACTCGCTGGGGCAGGAGCTTTCTTT. Its protein is CASNGLAGAGAFF.

This chain joins TRBV7-6 and TRBJ1-5; D perhaps matches TRBD1 (6 bases). Germline V CDR1 and CDR2: SGHVS, FNYEAQ. V shed 6 bases and J shed 8 bases, with 14 bases lying between them. The CDR3 runs to 13 residues. The DNA of the CDR3 is TGTGCCAGCAGGGGGGGCCCGGGGGAGCCCCAGCATTTT. Protein: CASRGGPGEPQHF.

V usage is TRBV10-1 and J usage is TRBJ1-4, with 11 bases matching TRBD1. Per the germline V gene, CDR1 is WNHNN and CDR2 is SYGVQD (reference sequence). This CDR3 has 19 amino acids. V trimming: 10 bases; J trimming: 7 bases; junction bases outside the gene matches: 23. The CDR3 DNA reads TGCGCCACCCTCCTGGGGGCCGGACAGGGGGCCTCGAGGCGTGAAAAACTGTTTTTT. It yields the protein CATLLGAGQGASRREKLFF.

This chain joins TRBV7-2 and TRBJ1-1, with 7 positions matching TRBD1. The V gene end was trimmed by 3 bases and the J gene end by 0 bases; junction bases not matched to a gene: 7. Germline V gives CDR1 SGHTA, CDR2 FQGNSA. CDR3 length equals 16 residues. CDR3 in amino acids: CASSFPTGQMNTEAFF. The CDR3, as DNA: TGTGCCAGCAGCTTCCCCACGGGACAGATGAACACTGAAGCTTTCTTT.

This chain connects TRBV28 to TRBJ2-5, with D perhaps TRBD1 (6 bases). The germline CDR1 and CDR2 sequences are MDHEN and SYDVKM. There are 13 residues in the CDR3. Deletions cut 4 bases from V and 4 bases from J, with 10 bases between. The CDR3 loop reads CASSSGDSETQYF. CDR3 DNA sequence: TGTGCCAGCAGTTCAGGGGATTCAGAGACCCAGTACTTC.

This chain uses TRBV7-8 with TRBJ2-3, with D unclear. Per the germline V gene, CDR1 is SGHVS and CDR2 is FQNEAQ. The CDR3 consists of 15 residues. Trimming stripped 1 base from V and 2 bases from J, with 10 bases between. The CDR3 DNA follows: TGTGCCAGCAGCTTAGAGTACCCTGACACAGATACGCAGTATTTT. Protein sequence: CASSLEYPDTDTQYF. Looking up the rest from reference TRBV7-8 and TRBJ2-3 gives the full variable domain: GAGVSQSPRYKVAKRGQDVALRCDPISGHVSLFWYQQALGQGPEFLTYFQNEAQLDKSGLPSDRFFAERPEGSVSTLKIQRTQQEDSAVYLCASSLEYPDTDTQYFGPGTRLTVL.